This TCR beta chain was profiled in a study (dated by TCRdb to between 2020 and 2023). Survey-level sequencing on the immunoSEQ platform was used to profile TCR beta chain repertoires. The original pipeline was this. Repertoire diversity was quantified as the inverse Simpson index, and CDR3 amino acid length spectratypes and V-J pairing frequencies were compared. Clonotypes specific to SARS-CoV-2, CMV, influenza A and EBV were annotated by matching TCR beta CDR3 sequences against VDJdb. TCRdb took this table from immuneACCESS and kept in-frame rearrangements with V and J called. Such tables lack part of the clones; where checked against another copy, unresolved V genes explain under half of the gap, and the rest is unexplained. The DNA gave D and trimming, while V, J and clone size come from that table. This sample lists 60,000 to 75,000 clones; just under 95% were detected once. 4% to 5% of the sample lies in the top ten.

PBMCs were separated from peripheral blood, and TCR beta sequencing was performed on genomic DNA obtained from unsorted PBMCs. The study at large found these results: Further investigation, including longitudinal sampling and assessment of a control group, is stated by the authors to be required.

This clone was counted a single time. What this receptor recognizes is not known. No much larger clone exists at a distance of one base, and base qualities are not known. The TCR originated in a man in his forties with rheumatoid arthritis. Sequenced sample: PBMCs.

In nucleotide form, the sequence is TGTGCCAGCAGCTTAGACTTCCCCGGGACGGACTATGGCTACACCTTC. This gives the protein CASSLDFPGTDYGYTF. The chain links TRBV7-6 with TRBJ1-2; matching of 5 bases hints at TRBD1 as the D gene. From its cysteine to its phenylalanine, the CDR3 spans 16 amino acids. The CDR3 DNA has 48 bases and is translated from base 1. The germline V gene yields SGHVS for CDR1 and FNYEAQ for CDR2. V is reduced by 1 base and J by 3 bases, leaving a spacing of 15 bases between them.